This is a list of T cell receptor beta chains from one sample in a study of shared clonotypes between healthy human individuals. Generated by immunoSEQ multiplex PCR, the TCRdb table keeps only in-frame clones and is missing some. The sample carries 2 million to 2.5 million clones, nearly 97% recorded once. Sample: naive CD4+ T cells sorted from blood. The receptors stem from a young man in good health. CDR3s leave out the opening cysteine and the closing phenylalanine or tryptophan. Clone size is stated in some rows and not others, as once, few, many or a class when expanded.

clone_size v_call cdr3_aa
. TRBV27 ASSSYGQGKYEQY
once TRBV4-1 ASSQNPLEPQH
. TRBV6-5 ASGKGTAYEQY
. TRBV11-2 ASSPEMRYEQY
. TRBV28 ASSLVGSPLH
. TRBV6-1 ASSALGSAFYEQY
. TRBV6-6 ASTPRGQGAHTEAF
. TRBV30 AWSDTPGGYT
. TRBV10-3 AISRDRETQY
. TRBV10-3 AISEQETQY
. TRBV6-1 ASSGLRQVNSPLH
. TRBV7-9 ASSAQGSGELF
. TRBV27 ASSLTGGGNQPQH
. TRBV7-7 ASSSGGTQY
once TRBV28 ASSKVTGSSYNSPLH
few TRBV18 ASSPELGGYT
. TRBV27 ASSSGQGFTEQY
once TRBV7-9 ASSPSLDQPQH
. TRBV5-3 ARSCRGGDGELF
. TRBV5-6 ASSRNRSEAF
few TRBV7-2 ASSPRTSGSYEQY
. TRBV30 AWSVQMATEAF
. TRBV5-4 ASSSSRQGGNSPLH